This TCR beta chain was profiled in a study of technical replicates of blood from several donors. Clones were read by immunoSEQ multiplex PCR, and TCRdb kept only the in-frame ones, dropping some. The sample has some 14,000 clones; approximately 80% are singletons. The CDR3 is 13 residues long. Germline CDR1 is MDHEN and CDR2 is SYDVKM. Between the trimmed V and J ends, which lost 5 bases and 0 bases, there was a span of 5 bases. Sample: PBMCs. V and J are TRBV28 and TRBJ1-3; D is ambiguous. The sequence was obtained from a human donor in good health. The CDR3 bases are TGTGCCAGCAGTCCTAGCTCTGGAAACACCATATATTTT. The encoded protein is CASSPSSGNTIYF.